Listed below are T cell receptor beta chains from one sample, sequenced in a study of cytomegalovirus exposure and HLA in healthy donors. Clones were sequenced by immunoSEQ multiplex PCR, and TCRdb holds only the in-frame ones, with some missing. Here the sample spans some 120,000 clones, roughly 85% being singletons. The sample was PBMCs. The source is a woman under 40 in good health and CMV-seropositive. The CDR3 runs from the conserved cysteine through the conserved F or W. D genes are given only for firm matches. Clone size is shown for a subset of rows, as once, few, many or a class of expanded clone.

>-|TRBV28|TRBJ1-5|-
TGTGCCGGAGGGCGTGGGGCTTTCAGACAGCCCCAGCATTTT
CAGGRGAFRQPQHF
>-|TRBV5-1|TRBJ1-1|-
TGCGCCAGCAGCTTGGGGGAGCAGGTCCAGAACACTGAAGCTTTCTTT
CASSLGEQVQNTEAFF
>-|TRBV2|TRBJ2-1|-
TGTGCCAGCAGTGAGGGGAGGTACAATGAGCAGTTCTTC
CASSEGRYNEQFF
>-|TRBV5-1|TRBJ2-3|-
TGCGCCAGCAGCTTGGAGGACAGGGAGGGTATAGATACGCAGTATTTT
CASSLEDREGIDTQYF
>-|TRBV4-1|TRBJ2-1|-
TGCGCCAGCAGCCCACGCCTCCTGCCGGCCTACAATGAGCAGTTCTTC
CASSPRLLPAYNEQFF
>-|TRBV18|TRBJ1-1|-
TGTGCCAGCTCACCTTGGACGGGGAGGTTGAACACTGAAGCTTTCTTT
CASSPWTGRLNTEAFF
>-|TRBV6-5|TRBJ1-5|-
TGTGCCAGCAGTTACTCGTCCCGGGGGGACGGACAGCCCCAGCATTTT
CASSYSSRGDGQPQHF
>few|TRBV10-3|TRBJ2-1|-
TGTGCCATCCCTTGCGGGGCCAGCTCCTACAATGAGCAGTTCTTC
CAIPCGASSYNEQFF
>-|TRBV13|TRBJ2-7|TRBD2
TGTGCCAGCAGCTCCAGAGGGACTAGCCAGTACGAGCAGTACTTC
CASSSRGTSQYEQYF
>-|TRBV6-1|TRBJ2-5|TRBD2
TGTGCCAGCAGTGAAGCGCGGGGGGCCTGGGAGACCCAGTACTTC
CASSEARGAWETQYF
>-|TRBV6-5|TRBJ2-4|-
TGTGCCAGCAGTTACGGGCATCAAAACATTCAGTACTTC
CASSYGHQNIQYF
>-|TRBV18|TRBJ1-2|-
TGTGCCAGCTCCCTGGGAGGAGGCTATGGCTACACCTTC
CASSLGGGYGYTF
>-|TRBV6-1|TRBJ2-7|-
TGTGCCAGCAGTGCCCGACAGGGAGGCTACGAGCAGTACTTC
CASSARQGGYEQYF
>-|TRBV11-2|TRBJ2-5|-
TGTGCCAGCAGCTACAGGGCGGGCGGCCAAGAGACCCAGTACTTC
CASSYRAGGQETQYF
>-|TRBV30|TRBJ2-7|-
TGTGCCTACTCAGGGGCGGTATCCGAGCAGTACTTC
CAYSGAVSEQYF
>-|TRBV4-1|TRBJ1-3|-
TGCGCCAGCCGCTCTGGAAACACCATATATTTT
CASRSGNTIYF
>-|TRBV7-9|TRBJ1-1|-
TGTGCCAGCAGCCCCTCTCGACAGGCCACTGAAGCTTTCTTT
CASSPSRQATEAFF
>-|TRBV19|TRBJ1-2|TRBD1
TGTGCCAGTTCGACAGGGGGGGCTTGGGCAGCTGGCTACACCTTC
CASSTGGAWAAGYTF
>-|TRBV19|TRBJ1-2|-
TGTGCCAGTAGTATTGGGGGCTACTATGGCTACACCTTC
CASSIGGYYGYTF
>few|TRBV2|TRBJ1-2|TRBD1
TGTGCCAGCAGTAGACAGGGGGCCGGCTATGGCTACACCTTC
CASSRQGAGYGYTF
>few|TRBV19|TRBJ1-5|-
TGTGCCAGTAGTATAGGAGGGAAGGGTCAGCCCCAGCATTTT
CASSIGGKGQPQHF
>-|TRBV5-1|TRBJ1-1|-
TGCGCCAGCAACAGGTTGGGCGAGCTGAACACTGAAGCTTTCTTT
CASNRLGELNTEAFF
>-|TRBV6-5|TRBJ1-6|-
TGTGCCAGCAGTTACCTGGGAAGACAGGCCCTCCACTTT
CASSYLGRQALHF
>-|TRBV19|TRBJ1-5|TRBD1
TGTGCCAGTAGTTTTCCGGGACAGGGTAGGGATCAGCCCCAGCATTTT
CASSFPGQGRDQPQHF
>-|TRBV11-2|TRBJ1-1|-
TGTGCCAGCAGCTTAGCGGGGGGCACTGAAGCTTTCTTT
CASSLAGGTEAFF
>-|TRBV2|TRBJ2-1|TRBD2
TGTGCCAGCAGTGTAGGGACTAGCGGCTACAATGAGCAGTTCTTC
CASSVGTSGYNEQFF
>-|TRBV6-1|TRBJ2-7|-
TGTGCCAGCAGTGAGGCCACACCGGGCGAGCAGTACTTC
CASSEATPGEQYF
>few|TRBV5-1|TRBJ1-5|-
TGCGCCAGCAGCTTGGCCGGGAACCAGCCCCAGCATTTT
CASSLAGNQPQHF
>-|TRBV6-4|TRBJ2-7|-
TGTGCCGGAACCTCTCGGAGCTACGAGCAGTACTTC
CAGTSRSYEQYF
>-|TRBV19|TRBJ2-3|-
TGTGCCAGTAGTATAGTTAGCGGAAGCACAGATACGCAGTATTTT
CASSIVSGSTDTQYF
>once|TRBV30|TRBJ2-7|-
TGTGCCTGGAGTGTAAGCTCCGAGCAGTACTTC
CAWSVSSEQYF
>once|TRBV6-5|TRBJ2-3|-
TGTGCCAGCAGTTACCGCGGAGGGATCATGCAGTATTTT
CASSYRGGIMQYF
>once|TRBV5-1|TRBJ2-3|-
TGCGCCAGCAGCTTGGGTCAGGGTAGGAGCACAGATACGCAGTATTTT
CASSLGQGRSTDTQYF
>-|TRBV21-1|TRBJ1-2|-
TGTGCCAGCAGGAGGGTCGACTATGGCTACACCTTC
CASRRVDYGYTF
>-|TRBV5-8|TRBJ2-3|TRBD2
TGTGCCAGCAGCCGGGGACTAGCGGGGCGGCATACGCAGTATTTT
CASSRGLAGRHTQYF
>-|TRBV19|TRBJ1-3|TRBD1
TGTGCCAGTCGCCAGGGGGCCGGTGGAAACACCATATATTTT
CASRQGAGGNTIYF
>once|TRBV5-1|TRBJ2-7|-
TGCGCCAGCAGCTTGGGGGGCAGCGCAATTACCTACGAGCAGTACTTC
CASSLGGSAITYEQYF
>-|TRBV7-9|TRBJ2-3|-
TGTGCCAGCAGCTTAGGAGCGAGCACAGATACGCAGTATTTT
CASSLGASTDTQYF
>-|TRBV19|TRBJ2-1|TRBD2
TGTGCCAGTAGTATAGTAACTAGCGGGAGGAATGAGCAGTTCTTC
CASSIVTSGRNEQFF
>few|TRBV5-4|TRBJ2-7|-
TGTGCCAGCAGCTCCACAGGGCCCCTACGCGAGCAGTACTTC
CASSSTGPLREQYF
>-|TRBV7-2|TRBJ2-5|TRBD2
TGTGCCAGCAGCTTAGTTGGCACTAGCGGGATGAACCAAGAGACCCAGTACTTC
CASSLVGTSGMNQETQYF
>-|TRBV5-1|TRBJ1-1|TRBD1
TGCGCCAGCAGCCCCCAGGGACAGGGCAACACTGAAGCTTTCTTT
CASSPQGQGNTEAFF
>-|TRBV7-9|TRBJ1-1|-
TGTGCCAGCAGCTTACAGGAAACGAACACTGAAGCTTTCTTT
CASSLQETNTEAFF
>-|TRBV28|TRBJ1-1|TRBD1
TGTGCCAGCAGGAGCGACAGGGAAAAGGGGAACACTGAAGCTTTCTTT
CASRSDREKGNTEAFF
>-|TRBV5-1|TRBJ1-2|TRBD1
TGCGCCAGCAGCTTGGAGGTAGGGGGCAACTATGGCTACACCTTC
CASSLEVGGNYGYTF
>-|TRBV5-1|TRBJ1-1|-
TGCGCCAGCAGCTTAGGGGGGGAAAGTACGAACACTGAAGCTTTCTTT
CASSLGGESTNTEAFF
>-|TRBV29-1|TRBJ2-1|-
TGCAGCGTTGAATGGGACTCGTTCAATGAGCAGTTCTTC
CSVEWDSFNEQFF
>-|TRBV5-1|TRBJ2-5|TRBD2
TGCGCCAGCAGCTTGGTTAGCGGGAGCCGACAAGAGACCCAGTACTTC
CASSLVSGSRQETQYF
>-|TRBV9|TRBJ2-1|-
TGTGCCAGCAGCCCCAGAGAGGGAGGAGGAAATGAGCAGTTCTTC
CASSPREGGGNEQFF